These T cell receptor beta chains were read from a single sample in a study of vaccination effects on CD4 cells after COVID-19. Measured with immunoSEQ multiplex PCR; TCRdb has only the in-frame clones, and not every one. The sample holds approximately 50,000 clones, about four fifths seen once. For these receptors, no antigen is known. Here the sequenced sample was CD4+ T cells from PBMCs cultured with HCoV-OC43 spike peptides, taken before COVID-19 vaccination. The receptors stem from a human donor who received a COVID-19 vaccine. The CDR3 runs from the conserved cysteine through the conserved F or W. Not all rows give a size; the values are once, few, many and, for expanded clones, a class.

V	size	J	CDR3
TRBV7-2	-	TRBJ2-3	CASSLEAGGVDTQYF
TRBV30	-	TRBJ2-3	CAWVDRRSTDTQYF
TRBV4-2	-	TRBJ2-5	CASSQTGSRKTQYF
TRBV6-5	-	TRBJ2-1	CASSLVTGLYNEQFF
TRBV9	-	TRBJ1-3	CASSVGLDRNTIYF
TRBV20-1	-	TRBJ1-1	CSARGTGGAFF
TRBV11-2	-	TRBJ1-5	CASSLSDRVGQPQHF
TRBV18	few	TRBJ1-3	CASSPTPQHSGNTIYF
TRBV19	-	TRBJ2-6	CASSSDRGPASGANVLTF
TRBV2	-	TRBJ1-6	CASTRITGINSPLHF
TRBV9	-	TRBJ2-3	CASSPGASGGFTDTQYF
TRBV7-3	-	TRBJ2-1	CASSYRGPTNEQFF
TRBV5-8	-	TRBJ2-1	CASSRQGFFSNEQFF
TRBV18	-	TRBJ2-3	CASSRRDSTDTQYF
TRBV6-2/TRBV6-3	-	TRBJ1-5	CASSYGTGEPGSNQPQHF
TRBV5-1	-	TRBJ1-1	CASRLQGPLNTEAFF
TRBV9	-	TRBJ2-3	CASSLRTGGDGTDTQYF
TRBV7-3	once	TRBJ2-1	CASSPSGTYNEQFF
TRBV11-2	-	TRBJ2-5	CASSLEGQGGRETQYF
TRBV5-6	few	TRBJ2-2	CASSWDRVNTGELFF
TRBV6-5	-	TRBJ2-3	CASTSTSAGPGTQYF
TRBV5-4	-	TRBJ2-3	CASRSQGGVTDTQYF
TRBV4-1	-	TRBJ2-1	CASSLPKAEQFF
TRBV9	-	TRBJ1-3	CASSTGQGAIGNTIYF
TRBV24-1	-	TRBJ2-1	CATSAPKVGASSYNEQFF
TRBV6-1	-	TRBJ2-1	CASSENAANSYNEQFF
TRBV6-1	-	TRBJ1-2	CASSELTGTGIYGYTF
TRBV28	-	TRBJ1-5	CASSAGGFNQPQHF
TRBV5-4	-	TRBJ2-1	CASSLGQGAYNEQFF
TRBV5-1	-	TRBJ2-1	CASTPTSGALNEQFF
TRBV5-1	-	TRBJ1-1	CASKYGGATEAFF
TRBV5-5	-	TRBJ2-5	CASSYGQGQETQYF
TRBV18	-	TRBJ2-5	CASSRRQGSQETQYF
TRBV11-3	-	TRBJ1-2	CASSLKLYMSGGYTF
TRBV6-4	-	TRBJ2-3	CASMRGLGNTSSTDTQYF
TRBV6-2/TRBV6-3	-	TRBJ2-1	CASSYNYNEQFF
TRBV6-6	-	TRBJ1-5	CASSSQPQHF
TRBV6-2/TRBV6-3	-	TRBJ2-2	CASSYLGTGQAGELFF
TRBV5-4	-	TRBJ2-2	CASYHGGLVANTGELFF
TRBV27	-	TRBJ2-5	CASRGLGQVGRETQYF
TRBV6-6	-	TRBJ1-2	CASTQPREPYYGYTF
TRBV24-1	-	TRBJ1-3	CATSEGGENTIYF
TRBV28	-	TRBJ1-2	CASRTGGNYGYTF
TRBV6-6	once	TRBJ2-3	CASSSPGLAGTDTQYF
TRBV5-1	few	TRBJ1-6	CASSRGTGNSPLHF
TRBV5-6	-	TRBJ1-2	CASSLGQGAGVGYGYTF
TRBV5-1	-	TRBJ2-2	CASSLGQTANTGELFF
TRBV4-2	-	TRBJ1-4	CASRIFAANEKLFF
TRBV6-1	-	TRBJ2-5	CASSERAGGPLETQYF
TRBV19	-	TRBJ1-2	CASSIGGLPGGYTF
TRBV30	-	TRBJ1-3	CAWSREQGNGNTIYF
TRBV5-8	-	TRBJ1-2	CASSLGTPRGYTF
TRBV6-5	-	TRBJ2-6	CASSLTGSGANVLTF
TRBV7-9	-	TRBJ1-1	CASRPVGRRVNTEAFF
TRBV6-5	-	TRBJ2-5	CASRQTGGLETQYF
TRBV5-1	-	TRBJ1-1	CASTDRGNTEAFF
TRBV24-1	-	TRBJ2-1	CATSDTPGAREASYNEQFF